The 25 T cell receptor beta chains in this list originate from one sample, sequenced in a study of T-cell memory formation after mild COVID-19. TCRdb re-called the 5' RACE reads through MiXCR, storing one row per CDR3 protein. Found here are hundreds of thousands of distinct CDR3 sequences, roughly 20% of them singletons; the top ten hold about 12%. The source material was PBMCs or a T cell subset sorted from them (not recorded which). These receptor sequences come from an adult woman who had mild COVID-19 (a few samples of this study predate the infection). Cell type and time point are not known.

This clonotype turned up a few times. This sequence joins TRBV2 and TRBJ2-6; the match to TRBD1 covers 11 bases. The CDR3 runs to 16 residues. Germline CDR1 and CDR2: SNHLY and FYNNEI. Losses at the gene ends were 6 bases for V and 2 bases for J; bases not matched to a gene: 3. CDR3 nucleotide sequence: TGTGCCAGCAGACGGACAGGGGGCACTGGGGCCAACGTCCTGACTTTC. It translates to CASRRTGGTGANVLTF.

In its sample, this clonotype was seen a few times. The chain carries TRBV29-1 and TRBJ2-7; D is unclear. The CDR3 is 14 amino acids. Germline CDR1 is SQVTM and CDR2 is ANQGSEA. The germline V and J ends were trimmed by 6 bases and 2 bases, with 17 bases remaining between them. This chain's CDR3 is CSVMRHSATYEQYF. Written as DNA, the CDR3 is TGCAGCGTGATGCGGCACAGTGCGACCTACGAGCAGTACTTC.

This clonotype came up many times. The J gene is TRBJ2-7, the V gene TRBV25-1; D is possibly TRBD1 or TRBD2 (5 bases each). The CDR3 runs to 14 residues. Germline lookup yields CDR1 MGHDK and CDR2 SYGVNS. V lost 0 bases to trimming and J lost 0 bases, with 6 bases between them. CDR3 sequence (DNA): TGTGCCAGCAGTGAATATGGGGGCTCCTACGAGCAGTACTTC. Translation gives CASSEYGGSYEQYF.

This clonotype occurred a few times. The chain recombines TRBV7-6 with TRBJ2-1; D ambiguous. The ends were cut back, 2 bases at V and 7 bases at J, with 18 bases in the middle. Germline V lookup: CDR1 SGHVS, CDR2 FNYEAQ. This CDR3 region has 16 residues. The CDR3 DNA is TGTGCCAGCAGCTTACCCGACTCCCCCCTATCAAATGAGCAGTTCTTC. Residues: CASSLPDSPLSNEQFF. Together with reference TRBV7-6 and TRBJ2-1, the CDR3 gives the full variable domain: GAGVSQSPRYKVTKRGQDVALRCDPISGHVSLYWYRQALGQGPEFLTYFNYEAQQDKSGLPNDRFSAERPEGSISTLTIQRTEQRDSAMYRCASSLPDSPLSNEQFFGPGTRLTVL.

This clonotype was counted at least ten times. The CDR3 DNA sequence: TGCAGCGTTGAAACTCACGGCTACACCTTC. This gives the protein CSVETHGYTF. The V call is TRBV29-1, the J call TRBJ1-2; no clear D gene. V was cut by 2 bases and J by 8 bases, with 6 bases left in between. Germline V gene data show CDR1 as SQVTM and CDR2 as ANQGSEA. This CDR3 is built from 10 residues.

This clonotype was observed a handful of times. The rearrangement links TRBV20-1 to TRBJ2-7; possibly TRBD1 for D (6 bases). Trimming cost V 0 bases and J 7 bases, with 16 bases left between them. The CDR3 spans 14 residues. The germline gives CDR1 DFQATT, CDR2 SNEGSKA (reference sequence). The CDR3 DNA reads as TGCAGTGCTAGAGATAAGAAGGGGGTAGGTGAGCAGTACTTC. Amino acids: CSARDKKGVGEQYF.

The CDR3 DNA sequence: TGTGCCAGCAGTGACACACTGTTTCGGGGACAGCGGAACACTGAAGCTTTCTTT. It codes for CASSDTLFRGQRNTEAFF. This chain connects TRBV6-4 to TRBJ1-1; 7 nucleotides match TRBD1. With 2 bases clipped from V and 1 base from J, the junction kept 13 bases outside the gene matches. CDR1 is MRHNA and CDR2 is SNTAGT in the germline V gene. The CDR3 runs to 18 residues.

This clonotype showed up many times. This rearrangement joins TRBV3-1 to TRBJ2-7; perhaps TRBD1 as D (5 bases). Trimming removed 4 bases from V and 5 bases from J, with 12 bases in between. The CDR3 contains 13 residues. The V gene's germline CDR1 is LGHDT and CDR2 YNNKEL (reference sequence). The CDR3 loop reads CASSRLQVNEQYF. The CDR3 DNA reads TGTGCCAGCAGCCGCCTACAGGTAAACGAGCAGTACTTC.

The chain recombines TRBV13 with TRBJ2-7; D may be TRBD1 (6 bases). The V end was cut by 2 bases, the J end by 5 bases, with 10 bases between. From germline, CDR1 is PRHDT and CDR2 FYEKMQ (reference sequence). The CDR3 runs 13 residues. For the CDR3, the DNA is TGTGCCAGCAGCTTAAACAGGGTCGACGAGCAGTACTTC. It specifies CASSLNRVDEQYF.

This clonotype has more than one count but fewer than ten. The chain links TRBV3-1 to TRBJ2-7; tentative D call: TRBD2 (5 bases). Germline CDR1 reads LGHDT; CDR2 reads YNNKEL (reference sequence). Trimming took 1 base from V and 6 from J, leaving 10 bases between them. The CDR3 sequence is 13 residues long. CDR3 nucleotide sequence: TGTGCCAGCAGCCAAGGATCCGGGGTCGAGCAGTACTTC. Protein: CASSQGSGVEQYF.

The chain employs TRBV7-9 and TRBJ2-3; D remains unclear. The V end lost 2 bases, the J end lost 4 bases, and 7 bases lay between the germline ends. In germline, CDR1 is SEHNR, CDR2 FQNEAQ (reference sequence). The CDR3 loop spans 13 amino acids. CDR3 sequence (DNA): TGTGCCAGCAGCTTATCATCCCCAGATACGCAGTATTTT. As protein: CASSLSSPDTQYF.

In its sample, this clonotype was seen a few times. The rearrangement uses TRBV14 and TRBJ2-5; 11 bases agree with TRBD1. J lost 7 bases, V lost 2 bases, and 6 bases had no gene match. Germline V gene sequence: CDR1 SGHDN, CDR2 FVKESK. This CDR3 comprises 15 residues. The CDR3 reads CASSQRTGGAGTQYF. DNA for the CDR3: TGTGCCAGCAGCCAACGGACAGGGGGCGCCGGGACCCAGTACTTC. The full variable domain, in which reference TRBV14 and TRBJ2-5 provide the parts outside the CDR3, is EAGVTQFPSHSVIEKGQTVTLRCDPISGHDNLYWYRRVMGKEIKFLLHFVKESKQDESGMPNNRFLAERTGGTYSTLKVQPAELEDSGVYFCASSQRTGGAGTQYFGPGTRLLVL.

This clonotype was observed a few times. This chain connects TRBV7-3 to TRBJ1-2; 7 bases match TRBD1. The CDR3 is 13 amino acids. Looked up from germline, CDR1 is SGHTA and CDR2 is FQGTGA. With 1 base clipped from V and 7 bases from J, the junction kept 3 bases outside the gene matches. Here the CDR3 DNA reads TGTGCCAGCAGCTTAAAAGGGGGCAGTGGCTACACCTTC. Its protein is CASSLKGGSGYTF.

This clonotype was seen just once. The chain's CDR3 is CSVSGGLAGEGEQYF. CDR3 DNA: TGCAGCGTTTCAGGGGGACTAGCGGGAGAAGGCGAGCAGTACTTC. This sequence joins TRBV29-1 and TRBJ2-7; 14 bases align to TRBD2. Losses at the gene ends were 5 bases for V and 6 bases for J; bases not matched to a gene: 9. Germline V gene lookup returns CDR1 SQVTM and CDR2 ANQGSEA. The CDR3 is 15 amino acids.

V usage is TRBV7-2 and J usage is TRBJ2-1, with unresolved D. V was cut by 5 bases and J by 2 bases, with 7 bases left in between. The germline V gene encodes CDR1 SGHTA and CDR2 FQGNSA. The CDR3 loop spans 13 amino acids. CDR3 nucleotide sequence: TGTGCCAGCAGCCGACCTCCCTACAATGAGCAGTTCTTC. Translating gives CASSRPPYNEQFF.

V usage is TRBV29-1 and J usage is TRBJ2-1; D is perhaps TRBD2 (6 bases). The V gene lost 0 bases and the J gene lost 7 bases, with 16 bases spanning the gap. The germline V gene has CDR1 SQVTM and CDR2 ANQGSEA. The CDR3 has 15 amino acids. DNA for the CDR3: TGCAGCGTTGAAGAGGACTACCCACAGCCTAATGAGCAGTTCTTC. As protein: CSVEEDYPQPNEQFF.

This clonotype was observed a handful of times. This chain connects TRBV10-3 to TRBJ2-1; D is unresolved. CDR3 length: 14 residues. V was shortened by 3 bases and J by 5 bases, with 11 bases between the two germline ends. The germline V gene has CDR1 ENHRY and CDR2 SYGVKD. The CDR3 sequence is CAISEAEVDNEQFF. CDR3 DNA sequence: TGTGCCATCAGTGAAGCAGAGGTTGACAATGAGCAGTTCTTC.

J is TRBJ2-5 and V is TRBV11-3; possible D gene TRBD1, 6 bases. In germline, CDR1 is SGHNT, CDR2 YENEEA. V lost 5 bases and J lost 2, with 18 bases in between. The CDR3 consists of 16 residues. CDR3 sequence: CASSDTQGVWQETQYF. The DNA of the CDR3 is TGTGCCAGCAGCGATACACAGGGAGTGTGGCAAGAGACCCAGTACTTC.

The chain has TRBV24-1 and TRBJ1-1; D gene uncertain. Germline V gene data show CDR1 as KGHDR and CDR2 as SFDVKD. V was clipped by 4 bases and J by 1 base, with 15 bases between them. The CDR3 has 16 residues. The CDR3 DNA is TGTGCCACCAGTGAGCTAAATGGGTTTGGGAACACTGAAGCTTTCTTT. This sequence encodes CATSELNGFGNTEAFF.

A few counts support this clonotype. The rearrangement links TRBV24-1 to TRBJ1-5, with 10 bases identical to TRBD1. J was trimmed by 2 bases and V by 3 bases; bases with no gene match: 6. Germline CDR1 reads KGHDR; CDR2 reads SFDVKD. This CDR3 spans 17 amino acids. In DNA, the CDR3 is TGTGCCACCAGTGATCGGGGGGACAGGGGTGGCAATCAGCCCCAGCATTTT. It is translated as CATSDRGDRGGNQPQHF.

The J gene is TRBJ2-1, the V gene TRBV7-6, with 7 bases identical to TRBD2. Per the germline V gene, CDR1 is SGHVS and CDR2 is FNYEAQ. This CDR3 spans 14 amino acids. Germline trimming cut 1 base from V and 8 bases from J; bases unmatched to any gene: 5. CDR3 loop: CASSLGAGAHEQFF. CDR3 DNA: TGTGCCAGCAGCTTAGGCGCGGGAGCCCATGAGCAGTTCTTC.

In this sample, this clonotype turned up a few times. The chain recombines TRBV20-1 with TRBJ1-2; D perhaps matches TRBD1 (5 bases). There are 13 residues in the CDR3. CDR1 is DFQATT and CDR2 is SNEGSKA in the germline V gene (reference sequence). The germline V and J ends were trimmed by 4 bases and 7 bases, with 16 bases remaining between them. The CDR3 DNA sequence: TGCAGTGCTACAATTCAGGTGGGGGGTGGCTACACCTTC. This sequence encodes CSATIQVGGGYTF.

This CDR3 reads CASSMAGTGGQYEQYF. The CDR3 DNA reads as TGTGCCAGTAGTATGGCGGGGACAGGGGGTCAGTACGAGCAGTACTTC. V and J are TRBV19 and TRBJ2-7, with TRBD1 identical over 11 bases. The CDR3 runs 16 residues. V shed 3 bases and J 4 bases; nucleotides not matched to a gene: 8. CDR1 and CDR2 (germline): LNHDA, SQIVND (reference sequence).

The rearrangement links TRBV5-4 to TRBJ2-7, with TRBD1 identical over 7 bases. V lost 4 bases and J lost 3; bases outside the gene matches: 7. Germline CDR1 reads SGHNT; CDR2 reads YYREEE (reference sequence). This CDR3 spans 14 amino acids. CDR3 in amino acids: CASSQRDSGYEQYF. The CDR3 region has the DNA TGTGCCAGCAGCCAAAGGGACAGTGGCTACGAGCAGTACTTC.

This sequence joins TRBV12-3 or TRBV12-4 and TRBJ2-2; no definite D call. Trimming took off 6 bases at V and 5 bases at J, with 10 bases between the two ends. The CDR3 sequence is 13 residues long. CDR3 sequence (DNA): TGTGCCAGCAGCCCCGTGAAGACCGGGGAGCTGTTTTTT. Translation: CASSPVKTGELFF.